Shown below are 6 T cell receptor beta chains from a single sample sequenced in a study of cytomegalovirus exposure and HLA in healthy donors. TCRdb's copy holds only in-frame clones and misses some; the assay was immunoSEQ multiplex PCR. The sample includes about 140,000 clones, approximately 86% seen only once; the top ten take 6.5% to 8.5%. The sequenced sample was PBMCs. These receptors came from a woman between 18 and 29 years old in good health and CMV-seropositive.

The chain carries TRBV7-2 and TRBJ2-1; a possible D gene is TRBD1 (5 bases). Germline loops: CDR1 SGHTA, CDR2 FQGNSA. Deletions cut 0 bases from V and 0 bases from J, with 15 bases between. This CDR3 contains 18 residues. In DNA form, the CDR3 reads TGTGCCAGCAGCTTAGCTTTCGACAGCTGGAGCTCCTACAATGAGCAGTTCTTC. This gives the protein CASSLAFDSWSSYNEQFF.

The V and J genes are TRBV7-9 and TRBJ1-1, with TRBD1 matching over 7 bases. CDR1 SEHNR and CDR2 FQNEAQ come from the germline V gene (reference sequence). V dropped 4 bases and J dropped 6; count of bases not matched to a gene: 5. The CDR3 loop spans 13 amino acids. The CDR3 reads CASSSDRAPEAFF. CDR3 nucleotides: TGTGCCAGCAGCTCCGACAGGGCCCCTGAAGCTTTCTTT.

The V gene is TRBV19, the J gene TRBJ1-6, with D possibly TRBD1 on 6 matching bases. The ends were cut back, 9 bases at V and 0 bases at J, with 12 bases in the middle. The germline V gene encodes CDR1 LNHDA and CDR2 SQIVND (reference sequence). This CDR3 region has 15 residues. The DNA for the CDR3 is TGTGCCAGCGGACAGTTGAGCTCCTATAATTCACCCCTCCACTTT. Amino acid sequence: CASGQLSSYNSPLHF.

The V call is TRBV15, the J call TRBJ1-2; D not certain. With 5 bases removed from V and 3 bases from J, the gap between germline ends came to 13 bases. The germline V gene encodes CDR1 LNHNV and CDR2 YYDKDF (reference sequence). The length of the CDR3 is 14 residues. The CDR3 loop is CATSRPAVDYGYTF. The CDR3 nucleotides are TGTGCCACCAGCCGCCCCGCGGTGGACTATGGCTACACCTTC.

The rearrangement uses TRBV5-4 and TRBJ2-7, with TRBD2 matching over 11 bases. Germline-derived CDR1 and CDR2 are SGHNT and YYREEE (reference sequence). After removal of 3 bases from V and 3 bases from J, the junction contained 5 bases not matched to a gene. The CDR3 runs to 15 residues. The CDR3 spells CASSSGLAEFYEQYF. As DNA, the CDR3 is TGTGCCAGCAGCTCGGGACTAGCGGAATTCTACGAGCAGTACTTC.

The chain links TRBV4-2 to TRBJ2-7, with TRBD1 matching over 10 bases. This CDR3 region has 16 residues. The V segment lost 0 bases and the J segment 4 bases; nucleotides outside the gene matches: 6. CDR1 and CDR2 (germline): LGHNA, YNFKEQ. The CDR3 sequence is CASSQERMGQGYEQYF. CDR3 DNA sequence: TGTGCCAGCAGCCAAGAAAGGATGGGACAGGGGTACGAGCAGTACTTC.